One T cell receptor (beta chain) is described in this entry. This specimen comes from a study of blood T cell repertoires in COVID-19. Study details: Sources were T cells, B-cell-depleted T cells, or PBMCs; the material itself was cDNA or gDNA.

Participants, about 18 to 100 years old, spanned 25 or so US areas. Original analysis: By means of reference gene primer amplification, nucleated cell counts were estimated. Assay: immunoSEQ multiplex PCR; the TCRdb copy retains only in-frame clones and omits some. The V and J calls and clone size come from that table; D and trimming were worked out from the DNA. Among 150,000 or so clones, around 89% were seen once, and the ten largest hold roughly 1.2%. V lost 4 bases and J 1 base, leaving 2 bases between the germline ends. The CDR3 is made up of 11 amino acids. Germline values: CDR1 MNHEY, CDR2 SMNVEV (reference sequence).

The sequenced material came from PBMCs or T cells enriched from blood (not recorded which). This chain joins TRBV27 and TRBJ2-7; D is ambiguous. The sequence derives from a woman between 25 and 40 years old with acute COVID-19. The CDR3 loop is CASSSSYEQYF. CDR3 sequence (DNA): TGTGCCAGCAGTTCATCCTACGAGCAGTACTTC.